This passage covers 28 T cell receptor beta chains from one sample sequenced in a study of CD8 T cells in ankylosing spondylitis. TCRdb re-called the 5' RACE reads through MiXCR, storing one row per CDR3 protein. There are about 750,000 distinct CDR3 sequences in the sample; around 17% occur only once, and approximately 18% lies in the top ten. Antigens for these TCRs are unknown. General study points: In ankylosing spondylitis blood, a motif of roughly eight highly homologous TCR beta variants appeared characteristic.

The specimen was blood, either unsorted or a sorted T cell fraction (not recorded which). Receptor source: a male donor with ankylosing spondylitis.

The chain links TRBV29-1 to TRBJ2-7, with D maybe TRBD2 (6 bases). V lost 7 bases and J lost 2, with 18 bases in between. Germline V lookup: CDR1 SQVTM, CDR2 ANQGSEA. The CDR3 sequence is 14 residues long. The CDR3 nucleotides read TGCAGCGCCAGAACCGGGACTGTGACCTACGAGCAGTACTTC. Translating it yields CSARTGTVTYEQYF.

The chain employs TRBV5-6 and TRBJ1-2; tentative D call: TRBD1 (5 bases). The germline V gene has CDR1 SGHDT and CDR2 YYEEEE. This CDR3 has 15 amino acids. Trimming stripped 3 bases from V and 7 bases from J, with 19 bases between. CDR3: CASSSQTAAYGGYTF. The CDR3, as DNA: TGTGCCAGCAGCTCCCAGACAGCTGCCTACGGTGGCTACACCTTC. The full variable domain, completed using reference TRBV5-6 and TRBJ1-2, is DAGVTQSPTHLIKTRGQQVTLRCSPKSGHDTVSWYQQALGQGPQFIFQYYEEEERQRGNFPDRFSGHQFPNYSSELNVNALLLGDSALYLCASSSQTAAYGGYTFGSGTRLTVV.

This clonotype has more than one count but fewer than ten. CDR3 loop: CASSQDMEGADTQYF. Written as DNA, the CDR3 is TGTGCCAGCAGCCAAGATATGGAGGGTGCAGATACGCAGTATTTT. The chain links TRBV4-2 to TRBJ2-3, with TRBD2 as a possible D gene (6 bases). V gave up 0 bases and J gave up 4 bases, with 11 bases separating them. This CDR3 has 15 residues. The germline gives CDR1 LGHNA, CDR2 YNFKEQ.

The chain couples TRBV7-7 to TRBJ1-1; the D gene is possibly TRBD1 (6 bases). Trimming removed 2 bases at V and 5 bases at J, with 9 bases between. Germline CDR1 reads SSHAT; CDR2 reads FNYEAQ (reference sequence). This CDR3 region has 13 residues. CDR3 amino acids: CASSLSDSTEAFF. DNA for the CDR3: TGTGCCAGCAGCTTATCGGACAGTACTGAAGCTTTCTTT.

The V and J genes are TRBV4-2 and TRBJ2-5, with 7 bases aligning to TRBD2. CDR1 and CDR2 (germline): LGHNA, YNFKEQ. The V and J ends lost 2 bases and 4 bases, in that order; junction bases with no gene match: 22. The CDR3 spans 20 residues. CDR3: CASSQHDTDLAGLIIETQYF. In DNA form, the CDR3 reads TGTGCCAGCAGCCAACACGACACCGACTTAGCGGGCCTAATAATAGAGACCCAGTACTTC.

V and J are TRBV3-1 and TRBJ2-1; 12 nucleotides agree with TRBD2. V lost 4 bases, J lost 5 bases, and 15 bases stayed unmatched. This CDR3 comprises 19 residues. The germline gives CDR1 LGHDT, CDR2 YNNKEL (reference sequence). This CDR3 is CASSRDTPSGGAGNNEQFF. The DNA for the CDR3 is TGTGCCAGCAGCCGCGATACTCCTAGCGGGGGGGCCGGGAACAATGAGCAGTTCTTC.

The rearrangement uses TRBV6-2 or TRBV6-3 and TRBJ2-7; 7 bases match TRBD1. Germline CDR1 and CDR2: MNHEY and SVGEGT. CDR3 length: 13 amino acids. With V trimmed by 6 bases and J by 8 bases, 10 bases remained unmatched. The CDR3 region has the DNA TGTGCCAGCAGCCAGGGGGAGACCCGACAGCAGTACTTC. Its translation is CASSQGETRQQYF.

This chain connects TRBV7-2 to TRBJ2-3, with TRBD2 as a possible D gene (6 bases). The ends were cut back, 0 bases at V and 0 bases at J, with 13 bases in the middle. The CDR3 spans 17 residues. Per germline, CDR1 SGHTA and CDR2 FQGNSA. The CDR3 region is CASSLALSLASTDTQYF. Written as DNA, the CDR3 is TGTGCCAGCAGCTTAGCGCTTTCACTAGCTAGCACAGATACGCAGTATTTT.

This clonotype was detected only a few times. CDR3 sequence reads: CASSSPRLAPILNEQFF. The CDR3 bases are TGCGCCAGCAGCTCACCCCGACTAGCTCCTATTCTTAATGAGCAGTTCTTC. The chain is built from TRBV5-1 and TRBJ2-1; 7 bases agree with TRBD2. Per the germline V gene, CDR1 is SGHRS and CDR2 is YFSETQ. The CDR3 is 17 amino acids. Losses at the gene ends were 3 bases for V and 7 bases for J; bases not matched to a gene: 16.

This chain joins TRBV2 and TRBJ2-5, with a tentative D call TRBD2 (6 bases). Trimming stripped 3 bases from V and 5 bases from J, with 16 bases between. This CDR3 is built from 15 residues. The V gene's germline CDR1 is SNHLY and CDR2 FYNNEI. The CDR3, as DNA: TGTGCCAGCAGTGACATGGGCGCGGGAAGGGAGACCCAGTACTTC. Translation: CASSDMGAGRETQYF. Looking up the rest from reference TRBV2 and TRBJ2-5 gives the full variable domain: EPEVTQTPSHQVTQMGQEVILRCVPISNHLYFYWYRQILGQKVEFLVSFYNNEISEKSEIFDDQFSVERPDGSNFTLKIRSTKLEDSAMYFCASSDMGAGRETQYFGPGTRLLVL.

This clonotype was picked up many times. This chain's CDR3 is CASSYRVNTEAFF. CDR3 bases: TGTGCCAGCAGCTACAGGGTGAACACTGAAGCTTTCTTT. The rearrangement joins TRBV6-5 to TRBJ1-1; weak D call: TRBD1 (6 bases). The length of the CDR3 is 13 residues. Trimming removed 6 bases at V and 0 bases at J, with 8 bases between. Germline V lookup: CDR1 MNHEY, CDR2 SVGAGI.

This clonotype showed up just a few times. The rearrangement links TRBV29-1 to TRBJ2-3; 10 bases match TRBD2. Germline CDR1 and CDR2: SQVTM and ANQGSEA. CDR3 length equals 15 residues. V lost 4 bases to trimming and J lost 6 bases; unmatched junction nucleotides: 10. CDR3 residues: CSVVKSGRAGDTQYF. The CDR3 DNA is TGCAGCGTTGTGAAGAGCGGGAGGGCAGGGGATACGCAGTATTTT.

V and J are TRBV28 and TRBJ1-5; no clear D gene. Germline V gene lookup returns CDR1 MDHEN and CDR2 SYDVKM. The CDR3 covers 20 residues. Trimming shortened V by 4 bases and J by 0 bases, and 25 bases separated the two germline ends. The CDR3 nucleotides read TGTGCCAGCAGTTCAAATATCGGCAGGCAACTCTTCTTTAGCAATCAGCCCCAGCATTTT. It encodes CASSSNIGRQLFFSNQPQHF. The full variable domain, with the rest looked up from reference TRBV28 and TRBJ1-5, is DVKVTQSSRYLVKRTGEKVFLECVQDMDHENMFWYRQDPGLGLRLIYFSYDVKMKEKGDIPEGYSVSREKKERFSLILESASTNQTSMYLCASSSNIGRQLFFSNQPQHFGDGTRLSIL.

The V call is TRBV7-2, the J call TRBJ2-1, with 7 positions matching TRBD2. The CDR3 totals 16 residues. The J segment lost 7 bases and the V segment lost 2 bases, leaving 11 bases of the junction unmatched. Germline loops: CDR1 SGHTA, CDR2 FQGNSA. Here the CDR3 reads CASSLTGLGVPNEQFF. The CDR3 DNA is TGTGCCAGCAGCTTAACTGGACTAGGCGTCCCAAATGAGCAGTTCTTC.

The DNA of the CDR3 is TGTGCCAGCAGCCCCGGACAGGCGTATGCTCAGTACTTC. Amino acid sequence: CASSPGQAYAQYF. The chain combines TRBV11-2 with TRBJ2-5; 7 positions match TRBD1. Germline trimming cut 5 bases from V and 11 bases from J; bases unmatched to any gene: 11. This CDR3 contains 13 residues. Germline CDR1 SGHAT, CDR2 FQNNGV.

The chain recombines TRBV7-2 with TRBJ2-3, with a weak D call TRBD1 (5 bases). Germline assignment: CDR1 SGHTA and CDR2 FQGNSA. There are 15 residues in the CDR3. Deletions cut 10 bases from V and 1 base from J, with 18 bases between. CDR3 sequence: CATSPSGFGTDTQYF. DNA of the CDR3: TGTGCCACCTCCCCTTCAGGGTTCGGCACAGATACGCAGTATTTT.

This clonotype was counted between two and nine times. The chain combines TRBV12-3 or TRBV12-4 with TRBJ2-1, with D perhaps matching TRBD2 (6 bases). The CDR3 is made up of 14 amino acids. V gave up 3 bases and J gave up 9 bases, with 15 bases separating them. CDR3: CASSLAGTFAEQFF. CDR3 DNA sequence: TGTGCCAGCAGTTTGGCGGGGACGTTTGCTGAGCAGTTCTTC.

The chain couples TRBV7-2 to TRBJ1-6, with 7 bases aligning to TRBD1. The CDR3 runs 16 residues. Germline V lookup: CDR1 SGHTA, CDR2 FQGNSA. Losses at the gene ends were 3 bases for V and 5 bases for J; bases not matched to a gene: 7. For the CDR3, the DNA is TGTGCCAGCAGCTTTAGTGGGACAGTCGATAATTCACCCCTCCACTTT. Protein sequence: CASSFSGTVDNSPLHF.

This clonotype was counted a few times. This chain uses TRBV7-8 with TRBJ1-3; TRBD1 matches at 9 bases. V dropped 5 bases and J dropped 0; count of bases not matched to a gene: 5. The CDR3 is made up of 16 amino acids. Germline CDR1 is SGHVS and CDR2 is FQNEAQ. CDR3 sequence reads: CASSAGTGPSGNTIYF. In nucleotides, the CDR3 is TGTGCCAGCAGCGCCGGGACAGGGCCCTCTGGAAACACCATATATTTT.

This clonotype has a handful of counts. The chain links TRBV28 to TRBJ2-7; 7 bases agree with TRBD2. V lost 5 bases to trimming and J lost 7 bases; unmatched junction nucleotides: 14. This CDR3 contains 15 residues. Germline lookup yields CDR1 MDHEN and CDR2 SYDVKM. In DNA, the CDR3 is TGTGCCAGCAGTCCCCCGGGCGGGAGAGTCGTAGAGCAGTACTTC. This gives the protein CASSPPGGRVVEQYF. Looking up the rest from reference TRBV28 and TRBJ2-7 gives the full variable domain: DVKVTQSSRYLVKRTGEKVFLECVQDMDHENMFWYRQDPGLGLRLIYFSYDVKMKEKGDIPEGYSVSREKKERFSLILESASTNQTSMYLCASSPPGGRVVEQYFGPGTRLTVT.

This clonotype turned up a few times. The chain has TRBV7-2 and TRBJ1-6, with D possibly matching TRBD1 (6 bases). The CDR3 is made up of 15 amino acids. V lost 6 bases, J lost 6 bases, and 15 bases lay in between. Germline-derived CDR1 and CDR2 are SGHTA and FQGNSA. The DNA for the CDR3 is TGTGCCAGCAGAAAACAGGGTATTGGTAATTCACCCCTCCACTTT. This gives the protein CASRKQGIGNSPLHF.

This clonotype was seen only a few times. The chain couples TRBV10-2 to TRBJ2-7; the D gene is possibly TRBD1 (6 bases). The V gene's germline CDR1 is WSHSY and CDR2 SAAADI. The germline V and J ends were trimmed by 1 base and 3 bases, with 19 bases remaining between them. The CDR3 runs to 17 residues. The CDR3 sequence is CASSELVLGAFSYEQYF. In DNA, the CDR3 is TGCGCCAGCAGTGAGTTAGTTTTGGGGGCCTTCAGCTACGAGCAGTACTTC.

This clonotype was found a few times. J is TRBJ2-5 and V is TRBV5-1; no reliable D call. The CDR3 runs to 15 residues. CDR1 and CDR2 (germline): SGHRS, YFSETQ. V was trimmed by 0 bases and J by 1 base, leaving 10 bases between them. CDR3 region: CASSLAIGPQETQYF. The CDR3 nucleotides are TGCGCCAGCAGCTTGGCCATAGGGCCCCAAGAGACCCAGTACTTC. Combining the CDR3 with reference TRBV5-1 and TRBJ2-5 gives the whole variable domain KAGVTQTPRYLIKTRGQQVTLSCSPISGHRSVSWYQQTPGQGLQFLFEYFSETQRNKGNFPGRFSGRQFSNSRSEMNVSTLELGDSALYLCASSLAIGPQETQYFGPGTRLLVL.

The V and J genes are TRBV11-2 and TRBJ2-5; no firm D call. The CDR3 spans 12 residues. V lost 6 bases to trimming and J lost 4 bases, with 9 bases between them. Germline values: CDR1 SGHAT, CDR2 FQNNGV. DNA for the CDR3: TGTGCCAGCAGTGCTTTACTAGAGACCCAGTACTTC. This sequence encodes CASSALLETQYF.

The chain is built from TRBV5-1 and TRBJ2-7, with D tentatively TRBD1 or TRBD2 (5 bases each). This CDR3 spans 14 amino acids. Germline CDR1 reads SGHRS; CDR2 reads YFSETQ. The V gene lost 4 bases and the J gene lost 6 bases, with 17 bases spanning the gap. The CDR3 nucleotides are TGCGCCAGCAGCCCACCGGGACCCCTTGGCGAGCAGTACTTC. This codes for CASSPPGPLGEQYF.

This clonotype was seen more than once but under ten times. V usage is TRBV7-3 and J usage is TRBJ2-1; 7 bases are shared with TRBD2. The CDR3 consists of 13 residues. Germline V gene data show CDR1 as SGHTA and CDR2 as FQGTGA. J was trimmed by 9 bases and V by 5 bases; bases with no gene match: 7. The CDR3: CASSPNLAAEQFF. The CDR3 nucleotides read TGTGCCAGCAGCCCCAATCTAGCGGCTGAGCAGTTCTTC.

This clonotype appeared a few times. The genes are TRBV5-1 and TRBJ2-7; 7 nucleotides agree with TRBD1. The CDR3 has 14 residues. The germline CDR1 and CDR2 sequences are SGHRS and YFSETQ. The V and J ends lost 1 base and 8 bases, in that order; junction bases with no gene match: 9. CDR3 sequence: CASSLLTGDVKQYF. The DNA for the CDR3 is TGCGCCAGCAGCTTGTTAACAGGGGATGTGAAGCAGTACTTC.

The CDR3 coding sequence is TGTGCCAGCAGTGAACCCACTAGAAGCTCCTACGAGCAGTACTTC. Its protein is CASSEPTRSSYEQYF. J is TRBJ2-7 and V is TRBV25-1; a possible D gene is TRBD2 (5 bases). Looked up from germline, CDR1 is MGHDK and CDR2 is SYGVNS. This CDR3 is built from 15 residues. The germline V and J ends were trimmed by 2 bases and 0 bases, with 11 bases remaining between them.